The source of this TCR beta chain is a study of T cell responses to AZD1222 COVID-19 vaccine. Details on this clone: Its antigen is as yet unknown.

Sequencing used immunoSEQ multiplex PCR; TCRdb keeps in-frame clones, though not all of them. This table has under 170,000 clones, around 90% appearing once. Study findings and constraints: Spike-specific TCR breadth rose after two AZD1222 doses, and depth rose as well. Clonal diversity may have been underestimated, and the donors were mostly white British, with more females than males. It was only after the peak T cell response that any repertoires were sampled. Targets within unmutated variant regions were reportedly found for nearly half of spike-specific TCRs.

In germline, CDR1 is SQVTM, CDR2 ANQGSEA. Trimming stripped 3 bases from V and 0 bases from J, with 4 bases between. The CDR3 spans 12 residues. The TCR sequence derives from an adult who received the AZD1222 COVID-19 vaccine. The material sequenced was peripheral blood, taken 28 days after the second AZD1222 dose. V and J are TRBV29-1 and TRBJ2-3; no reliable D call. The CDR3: CSVESSTDTQYF. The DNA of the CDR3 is TGCAGCGTTGAGTCTAGCACAGATACGCAGTATTTT.